The present entry profiles one TCR beta chain with its context. The antigen is not known. With 60 Vbeta and 13 Jbeta primers, the PCR was carried out. This table comes from immunoSEQ multiplex PCR, and its TCRdb copy is limited to in-frame clones, with some not included. This table holds around 130,000 clones, more than 70% found once. The data originate from a study of cytomegalovirus exposure and HLA in healthy donors. Overall study results and limits: Researchers reported in a later analysis that a missense DCLRE1C variant was tied to TCR beta V- and J-gene trimming.

The germline V gene encodes CDR1 SGDLS and CDR2 YYNGEE. J gave up 6 bases and V 0 bases, and 5 bases lay outside the gene matches. The CDR3 totals 15 residues. The specimen was PBMCs. The clonotype comes from a woman in her twenties or thirties in good health and CMV-seropositive. The genes are TRBV9 and TRBJ2-1, with 8 bases that match TRBD2. CDR3 sequence reads: CASSVVGTRVNEQFF. DNA for the CDR3: TGTGCCAGCAGCGTAGTAGGGACTAGAGTCAATGAGCAGTTCTTC.